Listed here are 17 T cell receptor beta chains from one sample, sequenced in a study of regulatory T cells in long-lasting Graves disease. Stated time point: persistent/refractory GD, antithyroid drugs over 5 years with positive TRAb. From RNA extracted from PBMCs, the TCR library was made. CDR3 regions were amplified by Arm-PCR using iRepertoire HTBI primers to build TCR beta libraries. TCRdb reanalysed the multiplex PCR reads using MiXCR and keeps one entry per CDR3 protein. The sample yields roughly 500,000 distinct CDR3 sequences, about a fifth seen once. The sample was peripheral blood mononuclear cells (PBMCs), taken when the disease was refractory, from a patient treated with antithyroid drugs. These receptors were taken from a female donor with Graves disease.

This clonotype was observed at least ten times. V gene TRBV24-1 combines with J gene TRBJ2-5, with 8 bases matching TRBD1. Germline V CDR1 and CDR2: KGHDR, SFDVKD. Trimming cost V 5 bases and J 4 bases; bases outside gene matches: 5. The CDR3 runs 14 residues. Written as DNA, the CDR3 is TGTGCCACCAGTGGCCAGGGGGCATTAGAGACCCAGTACTTC. It translates to CATSGQGALETQYF.

Ten or more counts support this clonotype. For the CDR3, the DNA is TGTGCCAGCAGTTTAGGCGGCGCGAACACCGGGGAGCTGTTTTTT. Protein sequence: CASSLGGANTGELFF. The chain employs TRBV28 and TRBJ2-2; D remains ambiguous. The ends were cut back, 2 bases at V and 0 bases at J, with 7 bases in the middle. The CDR3 has 15 residues. Germline CDR1 and CDR2: MDHEN and SYDVKM.

Only a few counts were recorded for this clonotype. The V call is TRBV6-1, the J call TRBJ1-3; a possible D gene is TRBD1 (6 bases). This CDR3 region has 14 residues. Germline CDR1 MNHNS, CDR2 SASEGT. V gave up 11 bases and J gave up 0 bases, with 14 bases separating them. This chain's CDR3 is CASHRDLSGNTIYF. The CDR3 DNA reads TGTGCCTCCCACAGGGACCTCTCTGGAAACACCATATATTTT.

This clonotype appeared many times. The J gene is TRBJ2-7, the V gene TRBV28, with 7 bases that match TRBD1. The CDR3 sequence is 14 residues long. From germline, CDR1 is MDHEN and CDR2 SYDVKM. After removal of 7 bases from V and 3 bases from J, the junction contained 9 bases not matched to a gene. CDR3: CASTLGQEIYEQYF. CDR3 bases: TGTGCCAGCACCCTCGGACAGGAGATCTACGAGCAGTACTTC.

This clonotype has ten or more counts. V is TRBV28 and J is TRBJ2-7, with no clear D. CDR1 is MDHEN and CDR2 is SYDVKM in the germline V gene. With 7 bases removed from V and 4 bases from J, the gap between germline ends came to 20 bases. CDR3 length equals 15 residues. CDR3 sequence: CASTPDMGMGYEQYF. In nucleotides, the CDR3 is TGTGCCAGCACGCCCGATATGGGGATGGGGTACGAGCAGTACTTC.

This clonotype was picked up many times. The genes are TRBV11-2 and TRBJ2-3; D remains unclear. The germline gives CDR1 SGHAT, CDR2 FQNNGV. V lost 2 bases, J lost 2 bases, and 11 bases lay in between. CDR3 length: 15 amino acids. The CDR3 here is CASSLSYVLTDTQYF. The CDR3 DNA reads TGTGCCAGCAGCTTAAGCTACGTTCTCACAGATACGCAGTATTTT.

The chain has TRBV5-1 and TRBJ2-2; TRBD2 is a possible D gene (6 bases). CDR3 length: 15 residues. The V gene lost 0 bases and the J gene lost 6 bases, with 12 bases spanning the gap. Germline CDR1 is SGHRS and CDR2 is YFSETQ. The chain's CDR3 is CASSLAWRESGELFF. Here the CDR3 DNA reads TGCGCCAGCAGCTTGGCCTGGAGGGAATCCGGGGAGCTGTTTTTT.

V and J are TRBV5-1 and TRBJ1-1; 8 nucleotides line up with TRBD1. Trimming cost V 6 bases and J 4 bases; bases outside gene matches: 8. CDR3 length equals 14 residues. Germline V CDR1 and CDR2: SGHRS, YFSETQ. CDR3 amino acids: CASTPQGASTEAFF. The CDR3 DNA reads TGCGCCAGCACCCCTCAGGGGGCCAGCACTGAAGCTTTCTTT. Variable domain in full (rest from reference TRBV5-1 and TRBJ1-1): KAGVTQTPRYLIKTRGQQVTLSCSPISGHRSVSWYQQTPGQGLQFLFEYFSETQRNKGNFPGRFSGRQFSNSRSEMNVSTLELGDSALYLCASTPQGASTEAFFGQGTRLTVV.

The genes are TRBV27 and TRBJ1-6; 8 nucleotides agree with TRBD1. CDR3 length: 15 amino acids. Per germline, CDR1 MNHEY and CDR2 SMNVEV (reference sequence). V dropped 6 bases and J dropped 7; count of bases not matched to a gene: 8. CDR3 bases: TGTGCCAGCAGCCCGGCGGACAGGGACAATTCACCCCTCCACTTT. Its translation is CASSPADRDNSPLHF.

This sequence joins TRBV7-8 and TRBJ1-3; no clear D. The CDR3 runs to 17 residues. Per germline, CDR1 SGHVS and CDR2 FQNEAQ. V was clipped by 3 bases and J by 1 base, with 16 bases between them. The CDR3 here is CASSLDGRGWSGNTIYF. CDR3 nucleotides: TGTGCCAGCAGCTTGGATGGCCGGGGATGGTCTGGAAACACCATATATTTT.

Turning to this clonotype: A much larger clone is a single base away; this may be a read error. The genes are TRBV15 and TRBJ2-7; 11 bases agree with TRBD2. Germline V gene lookup returns CDR1 LNHNV and CDR2 YYDKDF (reference sequence). The CDR3 totals 15 residues. The CDR3 spells CATSGDLGTSGEQYF. In DNA form, the CDR3 reads TGTGCCACCAGCGGAGATTTGGGGACTAGCGGCGAGCAGTACTTC. The entire variable domain, with the rest obtained from reference TRBV15 and TRBJ2-7, is as follows: DAMVIQNPRYQVTQFGKPVTLSCSQTLNHNVMYWYQQKSSQAPKLLFHYYDKDFNNEADTPDNFQSRRPNTSFCFLDIRSPGLGDTAMYLCATSGDLGTSGEQYFGPGTRLTVT.

The gene calls are TRBV29-1 and TRBJ1-1; tentatively, D is TRBD1 (5 bases). The germline gives CDR1 SQVTM, CDR2 ANQGSEA. This CDR3 comprises 11 residues. The germline V and J ends were trimmed by 7 bases and 8 bases, with 14 bases remaining between them. CDR3 coding DNA: TGCAGCGATACAGGCGGAGGAGAAGCTTTCTTT. Its translation: CSDTGGGEAFF.

This clonotype was counted ten times or more. The V gene is TRBV28, the J gene TRBJ1-6; tentatively, D is TRBD1 (6 bases). This CDR3 contains 14 residues. Germline loops: CDR1 MDHEN, CDR2 SYDVKM. V lost 10 bases to trimming and J lost 10 bases, with 20 bases between them. The CDR3 DNA reads TGTGCCACCGAGGGGGTGGAGGGACCCTCACCCCTCCACTTT. Protein: CATEGVEGPSPLHF.

This clonotype was recorded at least ten times. The V gene is TRBV12-3 or TRBV12-4, the J gene TRBJ2-2; perhaps D is TRBD1 or TRBD2 (5 bases each). This CDR3 has 15 residues. Trimming removed 6 bases at V and 3 bases at J, with 14 bases between. CDR3 region: CASRAGAMYTGELFF. The CDR3 DNA follows: TGTGCCAGCAGGGCCGGGGCGATGTACACCGGGGAGCTGTTTTTT.

This clonotype occurred many times. V and J are TRBV24-1 and TRBJ1-1, with unresolved D. The CDR3 totals 13 residues. The V end lost 10 bases, the J end lost 7 bases, and 18 bases lay between the germline ends. Germline loops: CDR1 KGHDR, CDR2 SFDVKD. The CDR3 here is CATSDTGMIEAFF. CDR3 DNA: TGTGCCACTTCAGACACGGGGATGATTGAAGCTTTCTTT.

This clonotype was found many times. The chain recombines TRBV28 with TRBJ1-1; 8 bases line up with TRBD1. This CDR3 is 14 amino acids long. The V and J ends lost 5 bases and 4 bases, in that order; junction bases with no gene match: 6. The germline V gene has CDR1 MDHEN and CDR2 SYDVKM. The CDR3 nucleotides are TGTGCCAGCAGTAGCAGGGGGCTTAGCACTGAAGCTTTCTTT. Protein product: CASSSRGLSTEAFF.

This clonotype was counted ten times or more. The DNA of the CDR3 is TGTGCCATCAGAGCCGACGGTGTAGAGACCCAGTACTTC. This encodes CAIRADGVETQYF. V is TRBV10-3 and J is TRBJ2-5; D uncertain. Trimming shortened V by 6 bases and J by 4 bases, and 12 bases separated the two germline ends. The CDR3 loop spans 13 amino acids. CDR1 and CDR2 from the germline V gene are ENHRY and SYGVKD.